Listed below are T cell receptor beta chains from one sample, sequenced in a study of cytomegalovirus exposure and HLA in healthy donors. Using immunoSEQ multiplex PCR, the repertoire was profiled, and TCRdb retains in-frame clones only, with some absent. The sample has around 150,000 clones; around 75% are singletons. What was sequenced was PBMCs. All receptors come from a human donor in good health. Each CDR3 is given with its conserved first and last residue. Each record gives: D gene, J gene, clone size, V gene, CDR3 protein, CDR3 DNA. D genes are given only for firm matches. Clone size appears in some rows only: once, few, many, or a class for an expanded clone.

TRBD2	TRBJ2-5	NA	TRBV2	CASSERGYGLAGGPDKETQYF	TGTGCCAGCAGTGAGAGGGGCTACGGACTAGCGGGGGGACCAGATAAAGAGACCCAGTACTTC
NA	TRBJ1-1	NA	TRBV6-5	CASSYSGEGTEAFF	TGTGCCAGCAGTTACTCTGGGGAGGGTACTGAAGCTTTCTTT
TRBD2	TRBJ2-3	NA	TRBV5-4	CASSLAGVVPDTQYF	TGTGCCAGCAGTTTAGCGGGAGTAGTTCCAGATACGCAGTATTTT
TRBD1	TRBJ2-5	NA	TRBV5-4	CASSPGQGRETQYF	TGTGCCAGCAGCCCAGGACAGGGGAGAGAGACCCAGTACTTC
TRBD1	TRBJ2-1	NA	TRBV30	CAWGRQGWNEQFF	TGTGCCTGGGGAAGACAGGGTTGGAATGAGCAGTTCTTC
NA	TRBJ1-4	NA	TRBV2	CASKADWDEKLFF	TGTGCCAGCAAGGCGGACTGGGATGAAAAACTGTTTTTT
NA	TRBJ2-7	NA	TRBV6-6	CASSFSGTNSYEQYF	TGTGCCAGCAGTTTTTCCGGGACAAACTCCTACGAGCAGTACTTC
NA	TRBJ1-2	few	TRBV29-1	CSVVASPNYGYTF	TGCAGCGTTGTGGCCAGTCCTAACTATGGCTACACCTTC
NA	TRBJ1-1	NA	TRBV5-4	CASSLDSEAFF	TGTGCCAGCAGCTTGGACTCTGAAGCTTTCTTT
TRBD1	TRBJ1-4	NA	TRBV6-5	CASRLTGEGAEKLFF	TGTGCCAGCAGATTGACAGGGGAAGGAGCTGAAAAACTGTTTTTT
NA	TRBJ2-7	NA	TRBV7-9	CASSPPSPGLSSYEQYF	TGTGCCAGCAGTCCACCCTCGCCCGGACTGAGCTCCTACGAGCAGTACTTC
TRBD1	TRBJ2-7	few	TRBV7-9	CASSSNRDRVTYEQYF	TGTGCCAGCAGCTCCAACCGGGACAGGGTAACCTACGAGCAGTACTTC
TRBD2	TRBJ2-5	NA	TRBV7-2	CASSLVSSGSWETQYF	TGTGCCAGCAGCTTAGTGTCTAGCGGGAGTTGGGAGACCCAGTACTTC
TRBD2	TRBJ2-7	NA	TRBV28	CAGINSGFYEQYF	TGTGCCGGCATAAATAGCGGGTTCTACGAGCAGTACTTC
NA	TRBJ2-7	few	TRBV10-3	CAIRAGSTFYEQYF	TGTGCCATCAGGGCCGGGTCCACCTTCTACGAGCAGTACTTC
NA	TRBJ1-6	NA	TRBV9	CASSVGREGWTYNSPLHF	TGTGCCAGCAGCGTAGGGAGGGAAGGGTGGACCTATAATTCACCCCTCCACTTT
TRBD1	TRBJ1-4	NA	TRBV6-5	CASSYQGGEKLFF	TGTGCCAGCAGTTACCAGGGGGGAGAAAAACTGTTTTTT
TRBD1	TRBJ1-1	NA	TRBV28	CASSQKTGGVTEAFF	TGTGCCAGCAGTCAAAAAACAGGGGGCGTCACTGAAGCTTTCTTT
TRBD1	TRBJ1-5	few	TRBV7-9	CASSPGQGGSGNQPQHF	TGTGCCAGCAGCCCCGGCCAAGGGGGCTCGGGCAATCAGCCCCAGCATTTT
NA	TRBJ2-6	NA	TRBV6-1	CASSDRSGGSGANVLTF	TGTGCCAGCAGTGATCGGTCAGGAGGCTCCGGGGCCAACGTCCTGACTTTC
TRBD1	TRBJ2-7	NA	TRBV28	CASSFSDRVSEQYF	TGTGCCAGCAGTTTTAGTGACAGGGTTTCCGAGCAGTACTTC
TRBD1	TRBJ2-5	once	TRBV29-1	CSVEQGEGYQYF	TGCAGCGTTGAACAGGGGGAAGGGTACCAGTACTTC
TRBD2	TRBJ2-1	NA	TRBV7-2	CASSRAGVARYNEQFF	TGTGCCAGCAGCCGAGCGGGAGTAGCCCGGTACAATGAGCAGTTCTTC
TRBD2	TRBJ2-7	NA	TRBV6-9	CASSTTSGRISYEQYF	TGTGCCAGCAGTACAACTAGCGGGAGGATCTCCTACGAGCAGTACTTC
TRBD1	TRBJ2-7	NA	TRBV4-1	CASSQKPGTAYEQYF	TGCGCCAGCAGCCAAAAACCCGGGACAGCGTACGAGCAGTACTTC
TRBD1	TRBJ1-1	NA	TRBV19	CASSMGQTNTEAFF	TGTGCCAGTAGTATGGGACAGACGAACACTGAAGCTTTCTTT
NA	TRBJ1-1	NA	TRBV5-6	CASSLVSGTEAFF	TGTGCCAGCAGCTTGGTATCGGGCACTGAAGCTTTCTTT
NA	TRBJ1-1	NA	TRBV20-1	CSALPGLAFF	TGCAGTGCTTTGCCCGGGTTAGCTTTCTTT
NA	TRBJ1-2	NA	TRBV28	CASSFRGNYGYTF	TGTGCCAGCAGTTTTAGGGGAAACTATGGCTACACCTTC
NA	TRBJ2-6	NA	TRBV6-5	CASSYSIDSGANVLTF	TGTGCCAGCAGTTACTCGATAGACTCTGGGGCCAACGTCCTGACTTTC
TRBD1	TRBJ2-5	NA	TRBV5-4	CASSLAGGRETQYF	TGTGCCAGCAGCTTGGCAGGGGGCCGGGAGACCCAGTACTTC
NA	TRBJ1-5	once	TRBV12-1	CASSFTGTGLNQPQHF	TGTGCCAGCAGTTTTACCGGGACAGGGTTGAATCAGCCCCAGCATTTT
NA	TRBJ1-1	NA	TRBV7-2	CASRGHPNTEAFF	TGTGCCAGCAGGGGGCACCCGAACACTGAAGCTTTCTTT
NA	TRBJ2-7	NA	TRBV10-2	CASSETGEQYF	TGCGCCAGCAGTGAGACGGGGGAGCAGTACTTC
TRBD1	TRBJ1-2	once	TRBV19	CASSIPGQGGGGYTF	TGTGCCAGTAGTATACCCGGACAGGGCGGGGGTGGCTACACCTTC
TRBD2	TRBJ2-7	few	TRBV7-9	CASRAYGGGPGEQYF	TGTGCCAGCAGGGCCTACGGGGGGGGGCCAGGCGAGCAGTACTTC
TRBD1	TRBJ2-1	NA	TRBV6-1	CASSEGTGGGNEQFF	TGTGCCAGCAGTGAAGGGACAGGGGGCGGGAATGAGCAGTTCTTC
NA	TRBJ2-5	NA	TRBV5-1	CASSLGRNQETQYF	TGCGCCAGCAGCTTGGGGCGGAACCAAGAGACCCAGTACTTC
TRBD2	TRBJ2-1	NA	TRBV30	CAWSVLGLAAISSYNEQFF	TGTGCCTGGAGTGTACTGGGACTAGCGGCCATCAGCTCCTACAATGAGCAGTTCTTC
TRBD2	TRBJ2-1	NA	TRBV2	CASSETSRPYNEQFF	TGTGCCAGCAGTGAGACTAGCCGACCCTACAATGAGCAGTTCTTC
NA	TRBJ2-2	NA	TRBV25-1	CASSEHPGLNTGELFF	TGTGCCAGCAGTGAACATCCTGGGCTGAACACCGGGGAGCTGTTTTTT
NA	TRBJ1-1	NA	TRBV15	CATSRGHDQLNTEAFF	TGTGCCACCAGCAGAGGTCACGATCAGTTGAACACTGAAGCTTTCTTT
TRBD2	TRBJ2-5	NA	TRBV7-8	CASSPLGGGPETQYF	TGTGCCAGCAGCCCTTTGGGGGGAGGGCCAGAGACCCAGTACTTC
NA	TRBJ1-5	NA	TRBV27	CASKLATYSNQPQHF	TGTGCCAGCAAATTGGCAACATATAGCAATCAGCCCCAGCATTTT
TRBD2	TRBJ2-3	few	TRBV4-3	CASSQDLSGASTDTQYF	TGCGCCAGCAGCCAAGACCTTAGCGGGGCCAGCACAGATACGCAGTATTTT
NA	TRBJ1-6	NA	TRBV30	CAWSEGGGPNSPLHF	TGTGCCTGGAGTGAGGGCGGGGGGCCGAATTCACCCCTCCACTTT
TRBD1	TRBJ2-7	few	TRBV6-1	CASSTDRVTYEQYF	TGTGCCAGCAGTACGGACAGGGTCACCTACGAGCAGTACTTC
TRBD1	TRBJ2-1	NA	TRBV5-6	CASSLNRGHEQFF	TGTGCCAGCAGCTTGAACAGGGGGCATGAGCAGTTCTTC
NA	TRBJ2-7	NA	TRBV10-3	CAISQEGDYEQYF	TGTGCCATCTCCCAGGAAGGTGATTACGAGCAGTACTTC
TRBD2	TRBJ2-5	few	TRBV6-6	CASSYAGGAQYF	TGTGCCAGCAGTTACGCGGGGGGGGCCCAGTACTTC
TRBD1	TRBJ1-1	once	TRBV7-2	CASSFLPTGGRGEAFF	TGTGCCAGCAGCTTCCTCCCGACAGGGGGCAGGGGTGAAGCTTTCTTT
TRBD2	TRBJ2-7	NA	TRBV28	CASSWGLAGPYEQYF	TGTGCCAGCAGTTGGGGACTAGCGGGCCCCTACGAGCAGTACTTC
TRBD1	TRBJ1-2	NA	TRBV9	CASSDTVERGRGYTF	TGTGCCAGCAGCGACACCGTCGAAAGGGGGCGCGGCTACACCTTC
NA	TRBJ1-1	once	TRBV19	CASREGRMNTEAFF	TGTGCCAGTAGGGAGGGACGGATGAACACTGAAGCTTTCTTT
TRBD2	TRBJ2-1	NA	TRBV7-9	CASSLGLAGGEQFF	TGTGCCAGCAGCTTAGGACTAGCGGGAGGCGAGCAGTTCTTC
NA	TRBJ2-3	NA	TRBV7-9	CASSLVEDTQYF	TGTGCCAGCAGCTTAGTGGAGGATACGCAGTATTTT
NA	TRBJ2-1	NA	TRBV21-1	CATRDGSSYNEQFF	TGTGCCACCCGGGACGGGAGCTCCTACAATGAGCAGTTCTTC